This TCR beta chain was obtained from a study of human T cells and chemical hapten exposure (dated by TCRdb to the early 2020s). In the study overall: For sensitization, 2% DPC in acetone was applied to a 2 cm by 2 cm area of upper inner arm skin. Throughout the approximately 22-week study period, patients were also given weekly therapeutic DPC doses on the scalp. Patch tests used Finn chambers with 0.01% DPC on the upper back, scored after 6 days by International Contact Dermatitis Research Group standards. Most of the patients in the cohort were female, and the cohort covered alopecia areata with under or over 50% scalp involvement, alopecia totalis and alopecia universalis. The libraries were sequenced as a pool, and the TCR yield per sample differed mostly because of small variations in library volumes within the pool. Peripheral blood TCR repertoire changes were tracked in vivo in alopecia patients during primary and secondary sensitization to the hapten diphenylcyclopropenone (DPC). Blood samples were taken from patients before sensitization (week 0) and at 2, 6 and about 24 weeks after DPC sensitization. For TCR sequencing, blood came from about 29 alopecia patients at anywhere from one to four time points (pre-sensitization, 2, 6 and 24 weeks). Overall study results and their limits: After repeated subsampling, the strength of the expansion versus patch-test correlation and the threshold at which it became significant changed. Patch test score correlated positively with the number of PT1 expanded TCRs, reaching significance at thresholds 8, 16 and 32 but not at 4. Significantly more large CDR3 similarity clusters were formed by expanded TCRs than by pre-sensitization or healthy control sets, consistent with antigen-driven responses. All patients had alopecia, a presumed autoimmune disease, so their immune response might differ from that of healthy individuals. DPC sensitization did not change the number of TCRs with a frequency above 1 in 1000, and there was no evidence of changes in global repertoire structure.

This clonotype came up many times. Which antigen it targets is not known. Base qualities are not provided; no much larger clone lies one nucleotide away. Reading the label with the study, this specimen's time point is: patch test 1, 2 weeks after DPC sensitization. The treatment or condition label, as the study defines it: therapeutic diphenylcyclopropenone sensitization with weekly scalp DPC. At every patch-test visit, the blood draw took place before the patch test was put on. Patients were eligible if aged 18 to 70, diagnosed with alopecia and judged suitable for DPC therapy, and pregnant patients were excluded. Total RNA was extracted from unfractionated whole blood collected in Tempus Blood RNA tubes. The CDR3 spans 13 residues, from the cysteine through the phenylalanine. Only the CDR3 region is kept as DNA, spanning 39 bases read in frame from base 1. V and J are trimmed by 2 bases and 1 base, and the gene matches miss 1 base of the junction. CDR1 SQVTM and CDR2 ANQGSEA were looked up in the germline V gene.

Library preparation employed RACE. Instrument on record: NextSeq 500. During library preparation, unique molecular identifiers were attached to individual cDNA molecules so that TCRs could be counted in a quantitative, reproducible way. From each blood RNA sample, both TCR alpha and TCR beta chains were sequenced. The authors' pipeline ran thus. A median of about 87,000 TCRs per sample was observed, with a range of roughly 23,224 to 700,000. V, J and CDR3 annotation of the TCR reads was performed with the Decombinator software suite. For PS versus PT1 abundance plots, all samples were subsampled to the same number of TCRs (28,000). TCRs were defined as expanded if absent before sensitization and observed at least eight times at the 2-week time point. Using fastp at Q25 and MiXCR, TCRdb reprocessed the public reads and kept productive beta chains. One record per CDR3 amino acid sequence lists the most common genes and DNA. The V and J calls here are based on TCRdb, not the publication. The sample table holds 380,000 or so distinct CDR3 sequences, of which nearly 5% were seen once. Clones ranked in the top ten supply approximately 2.1% of the sample.

The chain employs TRBV29-1 and TRBJ1-1; 7 central nucleotides agree with TRBD1. The specimen was whole blood, collected in connection with sensitization to the hapten diphenylcyclopropenone (DPC). This receptor was identified in a woman in her forties or fifties with alopecia areata. Some clones in this sample may be carry-over from other donors' samples. The nucleotide sequence reads as follows: TGCAGCGTTGAAAAGGGGGCGAACACTGAAGCTTTCTTT. Its protein product is CSVEKGANTEAFF.